These 7 T cell receptor beta chains share one sample of origin, sequenced in a study of CD8 T cells in Susac syndrome (dated by TCRdb to about 2019). To prepare the library, the immunoSEQ multiplex PCR assay was applied. RNA was extracted using the RNeasy kit, and roughly 0.5 to 1 microgram was reverse transcribed with random hexamers. TCRdb's own reprocessing of the public reads used fastp at Q25 and MiXCR and kept productive beta chains. Rows with one shared CDR3 protein collapse into an entry with the most common genes and DNA. Counted in this sample were over 120,000 distinct CDR3 sequences; approximately 94% of them appeared once. The ten largest clones add up to 0.075% to 0.1% of the sample. Specimen: CD4+ T cells from PBMCs. These receptors were obtained from a human donor in good health.

The J gene is TRBJ2-1, the V gene TRBV20-1, with 15 bases matching TRBD2. Germline CDR1 is DFQATT and CDR2 is SNEGSKA (reference sequence). Trimming cost V 3 bases and J 7 bases; bases outside gene matches: 13. The CDR3 runs 18 residues. The CDR3 protein is CSASRGLAGGAIGNEQFF. The CDR3 bases are TGCAGTGCTAGCCGGGGACTAGCGGGAGGAGCAATTGGGAATGAGCAGTTCTTC.

The chain uses TRBV4-1 and TRBJ2-6; D unresolved. Between the trimmed V and J ends, which lost 5 bases and 3 bases, there was a span of 5 bases. This CDR3 has 13 amino acids. The germline gives CDR1 MGHRA, CDR2 YSYEKL. The CDR3 is CASSSIGANVLTF. As DNA, the CDR3 is TGCGCCAGCAGCTCCATTGGGGCCAACGTCCTGACTTTC.

This sequence joins TRBV18 and TRBJ2-7; TRBD1 matches at 8 bases. The CDR3 runs 16 residues. Germline CDR1 is KGHSH and CDR2 is LQKENI. With V trimmed by 4 bases and J by 2 bases, 10 bases remained unmatched. CDR3 sequence: CASSRNTPGQAYEQYF. CDR3 in DNA: TGTGCCAGCTCACGAAACACCCCGGGACAGGCCTACGAGCAGTACTTC.

The chain combines TRBV5-1 with TRBJ1-4; tentative D call: TRBD1 (5 bases). The CDR3 is 15 amino acids. Looked up from germline, CDR1 is SGHRS and CDR2 is YFSETQ. V was shortened by 4 bases and J by 2 bases, with 12 bases between the two germline ends. CDR3 region: CASSARGNTNEKLFF. DNA for the CDR3: TGCGCCAGCAGCGCGAGGGGAAATACTAATGAAAAACTGTTTTTT.

This clonotype was seen just once. The rearrangement uses TRBV20-1 and TRBJ1-4, with D uncertain. The CDR3 spans 13 residues. Germline V gene lookup returns CDR1 DFQATT and CDR2 SNEGSKA (reference sequence). Trimming left V 3 bases short and J 4 bases short, with 9 bases between. This chain's CDR3 is CSASQARNEKLFF. The CDR3 DNA follows: TGCAGTGCTAGTCAGGCCCGTAATGAAAAACTGTTTTTT.

The chain uses TRBV7-2 and TRBJ2-5; the D call may be TRBD1 or TRBD2 (5 bases each). The germline V gene has CDR1 SGHTA and CDR2 FQGNSA. The CDR3 has 14 amino acids. V lost 4 bases, J lost 5 bases, and 14 bases lay in between. CDR3 region: CASSSWGSGETQYF. CDR3 coding DNA: TGTGCCAGCAGCTCATGGGGGTCCGGTGAGACCCAGTACTTC.

The chain employs TRBV18 and TRBJ1-1; D gene unclear. Germline V gives CDR1 KGHSH, CDR2 LQKENI. Trimming stripped 6 bases from V and 3 bases from J, with 8 bases between. The length of the CDR3 is 12 residues. Here the CDR3 DNA reads TGTGCCAGCTCCCCCTCAGACACTGAAGCTTTCTTT. Its translation: CASSPSDTEAFF.